The next 13 T cell receptor beta chains were all read from a single sample in a study of T cell repertoires in ileal Crohn's disease. TCRdb's copy holds only in-frame clones and misses some; the assay was immunoSEQ multiplex PCR. The profile shows around 15,000 clones, roughly 91% of them singletons. What was sequenced was ileal tissue. The source is an adult with Crohn's disease.

This clone has only one observation. The rearrangement joins TRBV7-2 to TRBJ1-1; 8 bases fit TRBD1. CDR3 length equals 15 residues. Trimming took 4 bases from V and 0 from J; bases not matched to a gene: 4. Germline V gene lookup returns CDR1 SGHTA and CDR2 FQGNSA. Here the CDR3 reads CASSSQGALNTEAFF. The DNA for the CDR3 is TGTGCCAGCAGCTCGCAGGGGGCCCTGAACACTGAAGCTTTCTTT.

The gene calls are TRBV6-5 and TRBJ2-2; D perhaps matches TRBD2 (7 bases). The CDR3 length is 16 residues. In germline, CDR1 is MNHEY, CDR2 SVGAGI. The ends were cut back, 2 bases at V and 2 bases at J, with 12 bases in the middle. The CDR3 bases are TGTGCCAGCAGTTACGTCGGGGGGCAAAACACCGGGGAGCTGTTTTTT. It is translated as CASSYVGGQNTGELFF.

This clone was seen more than once but under ten times. V usage is TRBV29-1 and J usage is TRBJ1-2; TRBD1 matches 7 bases. From germline, CDR1 is SQVTM and CDR2 ANQGSEA. This CDR3 spans 11 amino acids. V lost 4 bases to trimming and J lost 6 bases; unmatched junction nucleotides: 2. The chain's CDR3 is CSVGQGDGYTF. CDR3 sequence (DNA): TGCAGCGTTGGCCAGGGGGATGGCTACACCTTC.

The chain carries TRBV19 and TRBJ2-3; 10 bases match TRBD2. Germline V gene lookup returns CDR1 LNHDA and CDR2 SQIVND (reference sequence). Trimming cost V 5 bases and J 5 bases; bases outside gene matches: 7. CDR3 size: 15 residues. CDR3 coding DNA: TGTGCCAGTAGTGCCTGGACTAGCGGTAAAGATACGCAGTATTTT. Protein: CASSAWTSGKDTQYF.

The chain combines TRBV10-3 with TRBJ1-6, with D possibly matching TRBD1 (6 bases). V was cut by 0 bases and J by 11 bases, with 11 bases left in between. Germline V gene sequence: CDR1 ENHRY, CDR2 SYGVKD. CDR3 length: 14 residues. Here the CDR3 reads CAISESGDKTPLHF. The CDR3 coding sequence is TGTGCCATCAGTGAGTCGGGGGACAAGACACCCCTCCACTTT.

The CDR3 DNA is TGTGCTCCGGCGGTAAATGTATACGAGCAGTACTTC. Its protein is CAPAVNVYEQYF. The J gene is TRBJ2-7, the V gene TRBV11-1; D is unresolved. Germline V gene lookup returns CDR1 SGHAT and CDR2 FQDESV (reference sequence). The CDR3 contains 12 residues. Full variable domain (outside the CDR3, taken from reference TRBV11-1 and TRBJ2-7): EAEVAQSPRYKITEKSQAVAFWCDPISGHATLYWYRQILGQGPELLVQFQDESVVDDSQLPKDRFSAERLKGVDSTLKIQPAELGDSAMYLCAPAVNVYEQYFGPGTRLTVT.

V is TRBV4-1 and J is TRBJ1-5; 7 bases fit TRBD1. CDR1 is MGHRA, CDR2 YSYEKL, per germline. Trimming at V came to 0 bases and at J to 7 bases, leaving 6 bases not matched to a gene. The CDR3 has 15 amino acids. The CDR3 here is CASSQEGQTGQPQHF. CDR3 DNA sequence: TGCGCCAGCAGCCAAGAGGGACAGACCGGGCAGCCCCAGCATTTT.

The rearrangement uses TRBV4-2 and TRBJ1-3; TRBD1 agrees at 7 bases. Germline CDR1 LGHNA, CDR2 YNFKEQ. Germline trimming cut 4 bases from V and 0 bases from J; bases unmatched to any gene: 6. The CDR3 loop spans 16 amino acids. CDR3: CASSPGQSASGNTIYF. The CDR3 DNA reads as TGTGCCAGCAGCCCGGGACAGTCGGCCTCTGGAAACACCATATATTTT.

The genes are TRBV4-3 and TRBJ1-1; D gene ambiguous. The CDR3 is 14 amino acids. The germline gives CDR1 LGHNA, CDR2 YSLEER. Trimming stripped 0 bases from V and 2 bases from J, with 7 bases between. CDR3 in amino acids: CASSQDRTNTEAFF. DNA of the CDR3: TGCGCCAGCAGCCAAGATAGGACTAACACTGAAGCTTTCTTT.

The chain couples TRBV30 to TRBJ1-6, with 8 bases aligning to TRBD1. The CDR3 extends over 15 amino acids. After removal of 4 bases from V and 10 bases from J, the junction contained 12 bases not matched to a gene. Germline CDR1 and CDR2: GTSNPN and SVGIG (reference sequence). In nucleotides, the CDR3 is TGTGCCTGGATGGACGCCGGGACAGGCAACTCACCCCTCCACTTT. Translated, it gives CAWMDAGTGNSPLHF.

The rearrangement links TRBV4-1 to TRBJ2-3; maybe TRBD1 (5 bases). The CDR3 spans 15 residues. CDR1 and CDR2 from the germline V gene are MGHRA and YSYEKL. Trimming left V 0 bases short and J 2 bases short, with 9 bases between. Here the CDR3 reads CASSQERGSTDTQYF. The CDR3 DNA is TGCGCCAGCAGCCAAGAAAGGGGTTCCACAGATACGCAGTATTTT.

This chain uses TRBV7-9 with TRBJ1-1; no definite D call. Per the germline V gene, CDR1 is SEHNR and CDR2 is FQNEAQ (reference sequence). This CDR3 comprises 13 residues. V gave up 3 bases and J gave up 0 bases, with 5 bases separating them. Written as DNA, the CDR3 is TGTGCCAGCAGCTTCGACATGAACACTGAAGCTTTCTTT. As protein: CASSFDMNTEAFF. The full variable domain, its missing parts supplied by reference TRBV7-9 and TRBJ1-1, is DTGVSQNPRHKITKRGQNVTFRCDPISEHNRLYWYRQTLGQGPEFLTYFQNEAQLEKSRLLSDRFSAERPKGSFSTLEIQRTEQGDSAMYLCASSFDMNTEAFFGQGTRLTVV.

The rearrangement uses TRBV7-2 and TRBJ1-2, with D possibly matching TRBD1 (6 bases). This CDR3 has 15 residues. Per the germline V gene, CDR1 is SGHTA and CDR2 is FQGNSA. Trimming stripped 5 bases from V and 4 bases from J, with 17 bases between. CDR3 protein: CASSPAIQGFYGYTF. The CDR3 region has the DNA TGTGCCAGCAGCCCAGCAATCCAGGGGTTCTATGGCTACACCTTC.